Following are 27 T cell receptor beta chains from one sample sequenced in a study of cytomegalovirus exposure and HLA in healthy donors. The study ran its PCR with 60 Vbeta and 13 Jbeta primers. TCRdb's table, derived via immunoSEQ multiplex PCR, lists solely in-frame clones and lacks some. The sample holds some 140,000 clones, less than 80% seen once. Sequencing used PBMCs. The receptors derive from a man aged 35 to 55 in good health and CMV-seropositive.

The chain is built from TRBV19 and TRBJ2-2, with unresolved D. This CDR3 has 16 residues. V was shortened by 1 base and J by 3 bases, with 12 bases between the two germline ends. Per the germline V gene, CDR1 is LNHDA and CDR2 is SQIVND (reference sequence). The CDR3 protein is CASSIAPDTYTGELFF. The CDR3, as DNA: TGTGCCAGTAGTATAGCCCCCGACACGTACACCGGGGAGCTGTTTTTT.

The chain is built from TRBV5-1 and TRBJ2-2; D possibly corresponds to TRBD1 (7 bases). This CDR3 is 14 amino acids long. V dropped 4 bases and J dropped 5 bases, with 12 bases sitting between them. Germline loops: CDR1 SGHRS, CDR2 YFSETQ. The CDR3 DNA follows: TGCGCCAGCAGCGGAGGGGGCGCGACCGGGGAGCTGTTTTTT. This gives the protein CASSGGGATGELFF.

The chain links TRBV28 to TRBJ2-7; D is ambiguous. Deletions cut 6 bases from V and 0 bases from J, with 12 bases between. Germline V gene lookup returns CDR1 MDHEN and CDR2 SYDVKM. CDR3 size: 14 residues. CDR3 nucleotides: TGTGCCAGCAGGGGCCCGATTAGCTCCTACGAGCAGTACTTC. Translated: CASRGPISSYEQYF.

This clone was found a few times. The gene calls are TRBV5-1 and TRBJ1-3, with D unclear. The germline V gene encodes CDR1 SGHRS and CDR2 YFSETQ. This CDR3 spans 16 amino acids. Trimming took off 5 bases at V and 4 bases at J, with 19 bases between the two ends. CDR3 nucleotides: TGCGCCAGCAGTTCGGGTTCGTTGGGAGCGGGAAACACCATATATTTT. This codes for CASSSGSLGAGNTIYF.

A few counts support this clone. V gene TRBV6-5 combines with J gene TRBJ1-2; 7 bases match TRBD1. CDR3 length equals 13 residues. Germline loops: CDR1 MNHEY, CDR2 SVGAGI. The junction had 0 bases not matched to a gene; V was cut back by 2 bases and J by 3 bases. The CDR3 region is CASSYDRDYGYTF. CDR3 DNA: TGTGCCAGCAGTTACGACAGGGACTATGGCTACACCTTC.

V and J are TRBV19 and TRBJ1-5; D is unresolved. Germline-derived CDR1 and CDR2 are LNHDA and SQIVND (reference sequence). This CDR3 has 12 amino acids. V lost 4 bases and J 7 bases, leaving 8 bases between the germline ends. The CDR3 reads CASSNSQQPQHF. The CDR3 nucleotides are TGTGCCAGTAGTAACAGCCAACAGCCCCAGCATTTT.

This clone was found once. This sequence joins TRBV7-8 and TRBJ2-1; 14 nucleotides match TRBD2. The CDR3 sequence is 16 residues long. The germline V gene has CDR1 SGHVS and CDR2 FQNEAQ. Germline trimming cut 4 bases from V and 8 bases from J; bases unmatched to any gene: 7. For the CDR3, the DNA is TGTGCCAGCAGCTCCACGACTAGCGGGAGGGGCCATGAGCAGTTCTTC. Amino acids: CASSSTTSGRGHEQFF.

V usage is TRBV28 and J usage is TRBJ1-1; D is unclear. Germline CDR1 is MDHEN and CDR2 is SYDVKM. Trimming removed 2 bases from V and 1 base from J, with 5 bases in between. CDR3 length equals 13 residues. The CDR3 DNA reads as TGTGCCAGCAGTTTAACGAGGAACACTGAAGCTTTCTTT. It specifies CASSLTRNTEAFF.

This rearrangement joins TRBV7-8 to TRBJ1-5; TRBD1 agrees at 10 bases. The CDR3 runs to 14 residues. Germline values: CDR1 SGHVS, CDR2 FQNEAQ. The V and J ends lost 5 bases and 7 bases, in that order; junction bases with no gene match: 5. CDR3 sequence: CASSPGTGDQPQHF. In DNA, the CDR3 is TGTGCCAGCAGCCCCGGGACAGGGGACCAGCCCCAGCATTTT.

V and J are TRBV19 and TRBJ1-6; 9 bases align to TRBD1. The CDR3 covers 19 residues. Germline loops: CDR1 LNHDA, CDR2 SQIVND (reference sequence). Trimming removed 6 bases from V and 0 bases from J; junction bases left unmatched: 12. Here the CDR3 reads CASRVYRDRASSYNSPLHF. The CDR3 DNA reads as TGTGCCAGTAGGGTATACCGGGACAGGGCGAGCTCCTATAATTCACCCCTCCACTTT.

The chain is built from TRBV6-5 and TRBJ1-6; 8 nucleotides align to TRBD1. The CDR3 totals 16 residues. The germline V gene encodes CDR1 MNHEY and CDR2 SVGAGI. Unmatched junction bases numbered 9, after V lost 4 bases and J lost 7 bases. CDR3 in amino acids: CASSSDRGAWNSPLHF. CDR3 in DNA: TGTGCCAGCAGTTCAGACAGGGGCGCGTGGAATTCACCCCTCCACTTT.

The chain combines TRBV7-9 with TRBJ2-2; 14 positions agree with TRBD2. CDR3 length: 16 residues. Germline trimming cut 5 bases from V and 6 bases from J; bases unmatched to any gene: 5. Looked up from germline, CDR1 is SEHNR and CDR2 is FQNEAQ (reference sequence). CDR3 in amino acids: CASSRGLAGGPGELFF. The CDR3 coding sequence is TGTGCCAGCAGCCGTGGACTAGCGGGAGGACCCGGGGAGCTGTTTTTT.

The chain combines TRBV5-1 with TRBJ2-1; 11 bases are a match to TRBD2. V lost 4 bases, J lost 5 bases, and 5 bases stayed unmatched. Germline V gene sequence: CDR1 SGHRS, CDR2 YFSETQ. The CDR3 has 15 residues. CDR3 region: CASSRLAGFDNEQFF. The CDR3, as DNA: TGCGCCAGCAGCCGACTAGCGGGGTTCGACAATGAGCAGTTCTTC.

V is TRBV30 and J is TRBJ1-4; D unclear. The CDR3 sequence is 14 residues long. With 0 bases removed from V and 7 bases from J, the gap between germline ends came to 12 bases. Germline assignment: CDR1 GTSNPN and CDR2 SVGIG (reference sequence). The CDR3 sequence is CAWSVRVLFEKLFF. CDR3 in DNA: TGTGCCTGGAGTGTACGTGTACTCTTTGAAAAACTGTTTTTT. The full variable domain, with the rest looked up from reference TRBV30 and TRBJ1-4, is SQTIHQWPATLVQPVGSPLSLECTVEGTSNPNLYWYRQAAGRGLQLLFYSVGIGQISSEVPQNLSASRPQDRQFILSSKKLLLSDSGFYLCAWSVRVLFEKLFFGSGTQLSVL.

The CDR3 spells CATSRDGEGAYEQYF. DNA for the CDR3: TGTGCCACCAGCAGAGATGGCGAGGGGGCCTACGAGCAGTACTTC. This chain joins TRBV15 and TRBJ2-7; D may be TRBD1 (6 bases). CDR1 and CDR2 from the germline V gene are LNHNV and YYDKDF (reference sequence). CDR3 length equals 15 residues. V was clipped by 0 bases and J by 2 bases, with 11 bases between them.

This chain joins TRBV6-6 and TRBJ2-1; D is perhaps TRBD1 (6 bases). The V end was cut by 4 bases, the J end by 2 bases, with 15 bases between. This CDR3 contains 16 residues. CDR1 and CDR2 from the germline V gene are MNHNY and SVGAGI (reference sequence). The CDR3 sequence: CASSSGLRGAYNEQFF. The DNA for the CDR3 is TGTGCCAGCAGTTCTGGTCTCAGGGGCGCCTACAATGAGCAGTTCTTC.

V gene TRBV27 combines with J gene TRBJ2-7, with D perhaps matching TRBD2 (6 bases). CDR3 length: 13 residues. Trimming took off 2 bases at V and 3 bases at J, with 8 bases between the two ends. CDR1 is MNHEY and CDR2 is SMNVEV in the germline V gene (reference sequence). The CDR3 region is CASSLHGSYEQYF. CDR3 DNA sequence: TGTGCCAGCAGTTTACACGGGAGCTACGAGCAGTACTTC.

The chain is built from TRBV28 and TRBJ2-7; TRBD1 matches at 9 bases. Germline values: CDR1 MDHEN, CDR2 SYDVKM. V shed 6 bases and J 3 bases; nucleotides not matched to a gene: 12. The CDR3 is made up of 16 amino acids. As DNA, the CDR3 is TGTGCCAGCAGCCCCCCCACCGGGACAGGGTTCTACGAGCAGTACTTC. This encodes CASSPPTGTGFYEQYF.

The gene calls are TRBV6-1 and TRBJ1-3; the D gene is possibly TRBD1 (5 bases). CDR1 and CDR2 from the germline V gene are MNHNS and SASEGT. The V and J ends lost 1 base and 0 bases respectively, with 7 bases between them. This CDR3 contains 15 residues. CDR3 region: CASSEEDNSGNTIYF. The CDR3 region has the DNA TGTGCCAGCAGTGAAGAGGACAACTCTGGAAACACCATATATTTT.

On this clone itself: Other DNA sequences within the sample encode an identical CDR3. This sequence joins TRBV5-1 and TRBJ2-5; D remains unclear. The CDR3 is 12 residues long. Germline assignment: CDR1 SGHRS and CDR2 YFSETQ. V was trimmed by 0 bases and J by 2 bases, leaving 2 bases between them. CDR3 region: CASSLAQETQYF. CDR3 in DNA: TGCGCCAGCAGCTTGGCGCAAGAGACCCAGTACTTC.

DNA for the CDR3: TGCAGCGCCCTAGCGGGAGCAGATGAGCAGTTCTTC. Amino acids: CSALAGADEQFF. This rearrangement joins TRBV29-1 to TRBJ2-1, with 10 bases identical to TRBD2. J lost 8 bases, V lost 7 bases, and 5 bases had no gene match. Per germline, CDR1 SQVTM and CDR2 ANQGSEA. There are 12 residues in the CDR3.

This chain uses TRBV5-6 with TRBJ1-1; D call uncertain. V was pared by 0 bases and J by 11 bases, with 17 bases between. Germline CDR1 SGHDT, CDR2 YYEEEE. This CDR3 contains 14 residues. The CDR3 DNA sequence: TGTGCCAGCAGCTTGGGGCCCCGTCCTGATTTGGCTTTCTTT. It codes for CASSLGPRPDLAFF.

This chain uses TRBV4-1 with TRBJ2-1; D unresolved. This CDR3 spans 15 amino acids. CDR1 is MGHRA and CDR2 is YSYEKL in the germline V gene. V was shortened by 5 bases and J by 6 bases, with 17 bases between the two germline ends. The DNA of the CDR3 is TGCGCCAGCAGCTCCCGTTTCTTCCGAGGCAATGAGCAGTTCTTC. Translation: CASSSRFFRGNEQFF.

The rearrangement links TRBV5-1 to TRBJ2-2; D might be TRBD2 (6 bases). CDR3 length: 16 amino acids. Germline values: CDR1 SGHRS, CDR2 YFSETQ. V was clipped by 4 bases and J by 2 bases, with 15 bases between them. The DNA for the CDR3 is TGCGCCAGCAGCGAGTCGCCTAGCGAAAACACCGGGGAGCTGTTTTTT. This codes for CASSESPSENTGELFF.

The chain carries TRBV5-1 and TRBJ2-3, with D possibly TRBD2 on 5 matching bases. This CDR3 comprises 15 residues. Trimming took 0 bases from V and 5 from J, leaving 13 bases between them. Per the germline V gene, CDR1 is SGHRS and CDR2 is YFSETQ. The CDR3 is CASSLVGDYVDTQYF. In DNA form, the CDR3 reads TGCGCCAGCAGCTTGGTGGGAGACTACGTAGATACGCAGTATTTT.

The V and J genes are TRBV6-5 and TRBJ1-1, with D unclear. CDR3 length: 15 amino acids. From germline, CDR1 is MNHEY and CDR2 SVGAGI. Trimming shortened V by 0 bases and J by 0 bases, and 8 bases separated the two germline ends. CDR3 protein: CASSYSILVNTEAFF. The CDR3 DNA reads TGTGCCAGCAGTTACTCGATCTTAGTGAACACTGAAGCTTTCTTT.

V gene TRBV10-3 combines with J gene TRBJ2-6; possible D gene TRBD2, 5 bases. The CDR3 loop spans 14 amino acids. V gave up 4 bases and J gave up 4 bases, with 8 bases separating them. CDR1 ENHRY and CDR2 SYGVKD come from the germline V gene. CDR3 sequence: CAISGLAGANVLTF. The CDR3 bases are TGTGCCATCAGTGGTCTAGCAGGGGCCAACGTCCTGACTTTC.